The T cell receptor (beta chain) described here comes from a study of blood T cell repertoires in COVID-19. TCRdb keeps only in-frame clones here, not all; method: immunoSEQ multiplex PCR. The sample has roughly 28,000 clones, about four fifths seen once. With 0 bases removed from V and 7 bases from J, the gap between germline ends came to 12 bases. CDR1 is LNHNV, CDR2 YYDKDF, per germline (reference sequence). There are 14 residues in the CDR3. The receptor's source is a man aged 70 or older with acute or convalescent COVID-19. The specimen was peripheral blood. V usage is TRBV15 and J usage is TRBJ1-2, with no clear D. The CDR3 loop is CATSRDKGRVGYTF. CDR3 in DNA: TGTGCCACCAGCAGAGATAAAGGTCGGGTTGGCTACACCTTC.